This T cell receptor (beta chain) was captured in a study of OX40 agonist ivuxolimab in advanced cancers. General notes on the study: The costimulatory receptor OX40 (CD134) was targeted by ivuxolimab, a fully human IgG2 agonistic monoclonal antibody. Intravenous ivuxolimab was administered to patients every 2 weeks at six dose levels: 0.01, 0.1, 0.3, 1.5, 3 and 10 mg/kg. Of the approximately 54 dose-escalation patients, hepatocellular carcinoma was present in about 20, melanoma in some 15, renal cell carcinoma in 9 and head and neck cancer in 9. In the dose-escalation cohort, 82.7% of patients were male, and the mean age was around 60 years, with a range of about 23 to 85. Prior anti-PD-1, anti-PD-L1 or anti-CTLA-4 therapy was permitted, and checkpoint inhibitors had been received by 40% to 50% of dose-escalation patients. Three dose-escalation patients achieved partial responses, one with hepatocellular carcinoma and two with cutaneous melanoma. Peripheral TCRbeta sequencing was intended to test whether TCR sequence diversity was altered and clonal T-cell expansion was caused by ivuxolimab. The paper reports the monotherapy dose-escalation portion (N = 52 patients) of the phase I ivuxolimab trial. The paper as a whole reports these results and caveats: Antigen specificity was not determined for the clonally expanded peripheral T cells. After ivuxolimab, expanded clones were on average more numerous among CD8+ T cells than among CD4+ T cells. At doses of 0.1 to 3.0 mg/kg, clonal expansion of both CD4+ and CD8+ T cells in blood was seen between baseline and week 6. Low levels of normalized T-cell clonal expansion were also seen in some patients who did not respond. In partial responders in the 0.1-3.0 mg/kg groups, normalized peripheral clonal expansion was found to be among the lowest, especially among CD8+ T cells.

In the case of this clone: It lacks a known antigen. The record has no base qualities; no much larger clone is one base away.

The trial excluded patients who had a history of autoimmune disease or who were on systemic immunosuppression. In every dose cohort, peripheral blood was drawn for TCR sequencing at baseline, cycle 4 day 1, and cycle 7 day 1. The samples were taken from a phase I, first-in-human, multicenter, open-label dose-escalation trial of ivuxolimab. The trial enrolled adults with locally advanced or metastatic head and neck squamous cell, hepatocellular, melanoma or renal cell carcinoma. CD4+ and CD8+ T cells were sorted separately from peripheral blood before TCR sequencing. There are 14 amino acids in the CDR3, from cysteine to phenylalanine inclusive. This entry keeps only the CDR3 DNA: 42 bases, framed from base 1. From a lookup of the germline V gene (reference sequence), CDR1 and CDR2 are LNHDA and SQIVND. Trimming takes 3 bases from V and 7 bases from J, and the germline ends sit 13 bases apart. Genomic DNA was isolated from the sorted cells so that the TCRbeta CDR3 region could be sequenced. TCRbeta CDR3 regions were sequenced using the immunoSEQ Assay. TCRdb carries this immuneACCESS record with in-frame sequences only. Its versions omit some clonotypes, under half of them owing to an unresolved V gene in the studies checked, with the rest unexplained. Present in this sample are under 90,000 clones, about 93% of which were seen just once. The top ten hold 13% to 15% of the sample.

The starting material was CD4+ or CD8+ T cells sorted from blood, obtained in a trial of the OX40 agonist ivuxolimab. The receptor was isolated from an adult with an advanced solid tumor such as melanoma, head and neck, liver or kidney cancer. Recombination connected TRBV19 to TRBJ2-1; the D gene cannot be named for sure. The nucleotides read TGTGCCAGTAGTATGGCCCTGTGGACGAATGAGCAGTTCTTC. Translated, this gives CASSMALWTNEQFF.